A selection of T cell receptor beta chains follows, all from one sample in a study of T cells in Graves' hyperthyroidism and ophthalmopathy. Via MiXCR, TCRdb re-called the multiplex PCR reads, giving one row per CDR3 protein. This table has around 260,000 distinct CDR3 sequences, about 25% appearing once. The sample consisted of blood. The receptors here all came from a middle-aged man with Graves' hyperthyroidism that later progressed to Graves' ophthalmopathy. Both conserved end residues are part of each CDR3. The D gene is left open where the match is weak. The size field is filled for only some rows; it gives once, few, many or a size class.

many	TRBV28	TRBD1	TRBJ1-6	CASGTENSPLHF	TGTGCCAGCGGGACAGAGAATTCACCCCTCCACTTT
.	TRBV6-5	.	TRBJ2-1	CASSYFSGSYNEQFF	TGTGCCAGCAGTTACTTTAGCGGATCTTACAATGAGCAGTTCTTC
.	TRBV28	.	TRBJ1-2	CASSLADRGYGYTF	TGTGCCAGCAGTTTGGCGGACCGGGGCTATGGCTACACCTTC
many	TRBV20-1	TRBD2	TRBJ2-7	CSARDRLAGLYYEQYF	TGCAGTGCTAGAGATCGACTAGCGGGACTTTACTACGAGCAGTACTTC
.	TRBV6-5	.	TRBJ1-1	CASSYSGIANTEAFF	TGTGCCAGCAGTTACTCCGGGATTGCGAACACTGAAGCTTTCTTT
many	TRBV2	.	TRBJ1-6	CASSEYRLNSPLHF	TGTGCCAGCAGTGAATACAGGCTTAATTCACCCCTCCACTTT
many	TRBV27	TRBD1	TRBJ2-7	CASSRQGRYEQYF	TGTGCCAGCAGCCGACAGGGCAGGTACGAGCAGTACTTC
many	TRBV5-6	.	TRBJ1-5	CASSLKHGIGNQPQHF	TGTGCCAGCAGCTTAAAACACGGTATTGGCAATCAGCCCCAGCATTTT
.	TRBV12-3/TRBV12-4	TRBD1	TRBJ1-3	CASSLTGGHGNTIYF	TGTGCCAGCAGTTTGACAGGGGGACACGGGAACACCATATATTTT
many	TRBV7-6	.	TRBJ1-1	CASSLGTGGLNTEAFF	TGTGCCAGCAGCTTGGGGACCGGAGGCTTGAACACTGAAGCTTTCTTT
many	TRBV4-1	TRBD1	TRBJ1-3	CASSTDRAFSGNTIYF	TGCGCCAGCAGCACCGACAGGGCTTTCTCTGGAAACACCATATATTTT
many	TRBV6-1	TRBD1	TRBJ1-5	CASSPGGHGVRAQHF	TGTGCCAGCAGTCCAGGGGGACACGGAGTCAGGGCCCAGCATTTT
.	TRBV5-1	.	TRBJ2-5	CASSLEGGPQETQYF	TGCGCCAGCAGCTTGGAAGGCGGTCCACAAGAGACCCAGTACTTC
.	TRBV6-1	TRBD1	TRBJ2-2	CASSPRTGGIWTGELFF	TGTGCCAGCAGTCCGCGGACAGGGGGGATTTGGACCGGGGAGCTGTTTTTT
many	TRBV10-1	TRBD1	TRBJ2-7	CASSDRGLGGYEQYF	TGCGCCAGCAGCGACAGGGGTTTGGGAGGCTACGAGCAGTACTTC
many	TRBV12-3/TRBV12-4	TRBD1	TRBJ1-6	CASSLQGEVSPLHF	TGTGCCAGCAGTCTACAGGGGGAGGTTTCACCCCTCCACTTT
.	TRBV27	.	TRBJ1-5	CASSSRLRNQPQHF	TGTGCCAGCAGTTCGCGACTTAGGAATCAGCCCCAGCATTTT
.	TRBV6-1	.	TRBJ1-6	CASSETEVPLHF	TGTGCCAGCAGTGAGACGGAGGTGCCCCTCCACTTT
.	TRBV12-3/TRBV12-4	.	TRBJ1-1	CASTRGRQLNTEAFF	TGTGCCAGCACCCGAGGCCGCCAGCTGAACACTGAAGCTTTCTTT
few	TRBV6-2/TRBV6-3	TRBD1	TRBJ1-2	CASTDLTGDGYTF	TGTGCCAGCACCGATCTTACAGGGGATGGCTACACCTTC
.	TRBV12-3/TRBV12-4	TRBD1	TRBJ2-7	CASSFPGQGDYEQYF	TGTGCCAGCAGTTTTCCGGGACAGGGAGACTACGAGCAGTACTTC
many	TRBV10-2	.	TRBJ2-2	CASSDPSSGDTGELFF	TGCGCCAGCAGTGACCCGAGTAGCGGAGACACCGGGGAGCTGTTTTTT
many	TRBV19	.	TRBJ1-5	CASSIGTDRNQPQHF	TGTGCCAGTAGTATAGGAACGGACAGAAATCAGCCCCAGCATTTT
.	TRBV12-3/TRBV12-4	TRBD1	TRBJ1-5	CASSLGGGAGNQPQHF	TGTGCCAGCAGCCTAGGAGGGGGCGCAGGCAATCAGCCCCAGCATTTT
.	TRBV10-3	TRBD1	TRBJ1-2	CAISQPDRDGYTF	TGTGCCATCAGTCAACCTGACAGGGATGGCTACACCTTC
many	TRBV6-1	.	TRBJ2-2	CASNNGGETGELFF	TGTGCCAGCAACAACGGCGGGGAGACCGGGGAGCTGTTTTTT